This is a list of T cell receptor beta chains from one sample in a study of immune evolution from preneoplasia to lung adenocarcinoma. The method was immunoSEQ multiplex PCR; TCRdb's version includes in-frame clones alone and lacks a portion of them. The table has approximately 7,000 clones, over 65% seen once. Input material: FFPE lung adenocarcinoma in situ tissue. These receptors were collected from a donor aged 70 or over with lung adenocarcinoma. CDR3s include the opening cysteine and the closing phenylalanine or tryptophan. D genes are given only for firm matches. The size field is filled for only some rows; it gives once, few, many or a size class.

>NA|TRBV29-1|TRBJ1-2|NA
CSVVGQLRSGGYTF
TGCAGCGTTGTAGGTCAGCTTAGGTCCGGTGGCTACACCTTC
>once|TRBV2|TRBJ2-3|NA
CASSGSTDTQYF
TGTGCCAGCAGTGGGAGCACAGATACGCAGTATTTT
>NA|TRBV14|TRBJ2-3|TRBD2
CASSQDGGGQDTQYF
TGTGCCAGCAGCCAAGACGGCGGGGGGCAGGATACGCAGTATTTT
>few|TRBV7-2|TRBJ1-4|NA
CASSPRDGHGTNEKLFF
TGTGCCAGCAGCCCAAGAGACGGCCACGGAACTAATGAAAAACTGTTTTTT
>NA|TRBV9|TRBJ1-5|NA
CASSVGPHQPQHF
TGTGCCAGCAGCGTAGGCCCCCATCAGCCCCAGCATTTT
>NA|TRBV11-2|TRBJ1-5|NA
CASSLGGPNQPQHF
TGTGCCAGCAGCTTGGGGGGTCCTAATCAGCCCCAGCATTTT
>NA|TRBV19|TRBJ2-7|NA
CASSIQGAGGEQYF
TGTGCCAGTAGTATCCAGGGGGCGGGGGGCGAGCAGTACTTC
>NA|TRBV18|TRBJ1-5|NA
CASTSDRINQPQHF
TGTGCCAGCACCTCTGACAGGATCAATCAGCCCCAGCATTTT
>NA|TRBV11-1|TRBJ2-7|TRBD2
CASSQPTSRDEQYF
TGTGCCAGCAGCCAACCGACTAGCCGCGACGAGCAGTACTTC
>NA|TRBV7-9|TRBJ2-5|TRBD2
CASTAGLGETQYF
TGTGCCAGCACAGCGGGATTAGGGGAGACCCAGTACTTC
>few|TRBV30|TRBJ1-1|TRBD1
CAWRGQGMNTEAFF
TGTGCCTGGAGGGGACAGGGGATGAACACTGAAGCTTTCTTT
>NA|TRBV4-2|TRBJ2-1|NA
CASSQGRGGLNEQFF
TGTGCCAGCAGCCAAGGCCGGGGCGGTCTCAATGAGCAGTTCTTC
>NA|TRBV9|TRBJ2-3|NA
CASSVGQGHSTDTQYF
TGTGCCAGCAGCGTAGGCCAGGGTCATAGCACAGATACGCAGTATTTT
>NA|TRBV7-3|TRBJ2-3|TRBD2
CASSLLAGSTDTQYF
TGTGCCAGCAGCTTATTAGCGGGAAGCACAGATACGCAGTATTTT